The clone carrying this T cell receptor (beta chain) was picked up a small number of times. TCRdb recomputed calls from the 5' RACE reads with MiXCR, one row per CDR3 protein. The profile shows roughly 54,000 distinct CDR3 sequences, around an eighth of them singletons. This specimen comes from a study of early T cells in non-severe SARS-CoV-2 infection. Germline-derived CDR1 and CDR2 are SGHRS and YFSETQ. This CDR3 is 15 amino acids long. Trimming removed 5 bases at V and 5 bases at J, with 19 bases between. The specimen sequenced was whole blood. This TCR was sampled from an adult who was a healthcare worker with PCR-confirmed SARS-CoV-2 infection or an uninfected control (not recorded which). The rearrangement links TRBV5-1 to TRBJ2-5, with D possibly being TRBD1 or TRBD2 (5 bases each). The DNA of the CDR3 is TGCGCCAGCAGTGGGGGAGTGCCCGTCTTGGAGACCCAGTACTTC. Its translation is CASSGGVPVLETQYF.